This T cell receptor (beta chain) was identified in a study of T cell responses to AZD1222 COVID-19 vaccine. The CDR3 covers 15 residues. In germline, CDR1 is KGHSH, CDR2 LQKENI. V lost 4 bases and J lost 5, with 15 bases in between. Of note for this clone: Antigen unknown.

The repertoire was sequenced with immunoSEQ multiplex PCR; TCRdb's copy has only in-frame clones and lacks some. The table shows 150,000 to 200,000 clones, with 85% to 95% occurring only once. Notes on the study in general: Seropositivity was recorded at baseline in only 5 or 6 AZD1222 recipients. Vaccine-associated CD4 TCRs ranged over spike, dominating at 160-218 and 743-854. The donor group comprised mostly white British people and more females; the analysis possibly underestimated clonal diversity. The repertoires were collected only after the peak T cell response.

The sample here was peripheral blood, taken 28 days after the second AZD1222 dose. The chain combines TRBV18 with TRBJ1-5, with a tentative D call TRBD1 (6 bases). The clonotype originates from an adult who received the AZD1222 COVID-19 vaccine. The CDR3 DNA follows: TGTGCCAGCTCACTCTTACAGGGACCGGATCAGCCCCAGCATTTT. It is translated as CASSLLQGPDQPQHF. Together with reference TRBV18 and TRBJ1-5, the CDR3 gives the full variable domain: NAGVMQNPRHLVRRRGQEARLRCSPMKGHSHVYWYRQLPEEGLKFMVYLQKENIIDESGMPKERFSAEFPKEGPSILRIQQVVRGDSAAYFCASSLLQGPDQPQHFGDGTRLSIL.